These 23 T cell receptor beta chains were sequenced from one sample in a study of blood T cell repertoires in COVID-19. Clones were read by immunoSEQ multiplex PCR, and TCRdb kept only the in-frame ones, dropping some. This table holds more than 300,000 clones, 70% to 90% found once. Sequencing used PBMCs or T cells enriched from blood (not recorded which). These receptor sequences come from a woman aged 18-29 years who had recovered from COVID-19.

CDR3 loop: CASSLAVDGAYEQYF. Written as DNA, the CDR3 is TGTGCCAGCAGCTTAGCGGTGGACGGGGCCTACGAGCAGTACTTC. V and J are TRBV7-2 and TRBJ2-7; tentatively, D is TRBD2 (5 bases). There are 15 residues in the CDR3. Trimming cost V 0 bases and J 2 bases, with 11 bases left between them. Germline assignment: CDR1 SGHTA and CDR2 FQGNSA.

This clone was recorded only once. One end of the junction varies from germline; a read error may be responsible. The chain joins TRBV4-1 to TRBJ1-5; a weak D match, TRBD1 (5 bases). The CDR3 covers 15 residues. Germline V gives CDR1 MGHRA, CDR2 YSYEKL. This CDR3 is CASSQAVGVRQPQHF. The CDR3 region has the DNA TGCGCCAGCAGTCAAGCAGTAGGGGTCCGACAGCCCCAGCATTTT.

CDR3 region: CASSVGATPTDTQYF. In DNA form, the CDR3 reads TGTGCCAGCAGCGTAGGGGCGACCCCCACAGATACGCAGTATTTT. This chain connects TRBV9 to TRBJ2-3; D not resolved. Per germline, CDR1 SGDLS and CDR2 YYNGEE. Trimming removed 0 bases at V and 2 bases at J, with 10 bases between. The CDR3 runs 15 residues.

This sequence joins TRBV3-1 (or the pseudogene TRBV3-2) and TRBJ2-3; 11 positions agree with TRBD2. Germline CDR1 and CDR2: LGHDT and YNNKEL (reference sequence). The V and J ends lost 3 bases and 14 bases, in that order; junction bases with no gene match: 7. The CDR3 covers 13 residues. CDR3 sequence: CASSHGSGGARYF. The CDR3 region has the DNA TGTGCCAGCAGCCACGGTAGCGGGGGGGCGCGGTATTTT.

This clone occurred a few times. The V and J genes are TRBV7-9 and TRBJ1-6; D perhaps matches TRBD1 (6 bases). The CDR3 has 16 residues. Trimming removed 4 bases at V and 7 bases at J, with 17 bases between. CDR1 is SEHNR, CDR2 FQNEAQ, per germline (reference sequence). The CDR3 DNA reads TGTGCCAGCAGCTCGACCTGGACAGAAGAGAATTCACCCCTCCACTTT. Translation: CASSSTWTEENSPLHF.

The chain has TRBV6-4 and TRBJ2-2; 9 bases agree with TRBD2. V was pared by 3 bases and J by 1 base, with 3 bases of the junction left unmatched. This CDR3 is 16 amino acids long. Germline V lookup: CDR1 MRHNA, CDR2 SNTAGT. This chain's CDR3 is CASSEASGVNTGELFF. CDR3 nucleotides: TGTGCCAGCAGTGAGGCTAGCGGGGTGAACACCGGGGAGCTGTTTTTT.

This sequence joins TRBV10-3 and TRBJ1-2, with a tentative D call TRBD1 (6 bases). V shed 3 bases and J shed 2 bases, with 10 bases lying between them. The length of the CDR3 is 14 residues. Germline-derived CDR1 and CDR2 are ENHRY and SYGVKD. CDR3 protein: CAISEPTGNYGYTF. The CDR3 region has the DNA TGTGCCATCAGTGAACCCACAGGGAACTATGGCTACACCTTC.

This chain connects TRBV23-1 to TRBJ1-5; no reliable D call. TRBV23-1 qualifies as an ORF whose function is uncertain. With 7 bases removed from V and 9 bases from J, the gap between germline ends came to 19 bases. This CDR3 is 14 amino acids long. CDR3 sequence (DNA): TGCGCCAGCACCTCTAGCCCGGAGGGTCCGCCCCAGCATTTT. It specifies CASTSSPEGPPQHF.

This rearrangement joins TRBV5-5 to TRBJ1-2; D gene unclear. V was shortened by 4 bases and J by 7 bases, with 14 bases between the two germline ends. This CDR3 region has 13 residues. Germline V gene sequence: CDR1 SGHKS, CDR2 YYEKEE (reference sequence). CDR3 nucleotides: TGTGCCAGCAGCAGAAACTCGGGAAGTGGCTACACCTTC. Encoded protein: CASSRNSGSGYTF.

The rearrangement uses TRBV3-1 (or the pseudogene TRBV3-2) and TRBJ1-1, with 7 bases that match TRBD1. The CDR3 extends over 19 amino acids. Trimming at V came to 5 bases and at J to 0 bases, leaving 18 bases not matched to a gene. Germline V gene data show CDR1 as LGHDT and CDR2 as YNNKEL (reference sequence). CDR3: CASSKQQGPSALMNTEAFF. CDR3 sequence (DNA): TGTGCCAGCAGCAAACAACAGGGGCCCTCCGCTTTAATGAACACTGAAGCTTTCTTT.

This chain joins TRBV12-5 and TRBJ1-6; tentatively, D is TRBD1 (5 bases). The germline V and J ends were trimmed by 8 bases and 4 bases, with 12 bases remaining between them. CDR1 is LGHNT and CDR2 is FRNRAP in the germline V gene. CDR3 length: 14 residues. The CDR3 reads CASSLREYNSPLHF. The DNA for the CDR3 is TGTGCTAGTTCCCTCAGGGAATATAATTCACCCCTCCACTTT.

The genes are TRBV12-3 or TRBV12-4 and TRBJ2-1; TRBD1 matches 9 bases. CDR3 length: 13 residues. The trim removed 7 bases at V and 7 bases at J, leaving 5 bases unmatched. DNA of the CDR3: TGTGCCAGCATGACAGGGGGTCTGAATGAGCAGTTCTTC. Translating gives CASMTGGLNEQFF.

Written as DNA, the CDR3 is TGTGCCAGCAGTAGCGTCGGCACCGGGGAGCTGTTTTTT. Protein product: CASSSVGTGELFF. The chain recombines TRBV28 with TRBJ2-2, with D unresolved. Germline loops: CDR1 MDHEN, CDR2 SYDVKM. This CDR3 has 13 residues. V shed 5 bases and J shed 4 bases, with 8 bases lying between them.

This rearrangement joins TRBV3-1 (or the pseudogene TRBV3-2) to TRBJ1-1; a possible D gene is TRBD1 (5 bases). The CDR3 loop spans 14 amino acids. The V gene's germline CDR1 is LGHDT and CDR2 YNNKEL (reference sequence). Deletions cut 4 bases from V and 6 bases from J, with 15 bases between. CDR3 in amino acids: CASSPRRGGAEAFF. CDR3 nucleotides: TGTGCCAGCAGCCCCCGTCGGGGGGGAGCTGAAGCTTTCTTT.

The chain recombines TRBV5-1 with TRBJ2-1; 7 bases map to TRBD1. The trim removed 2 bases at V and 1 base at J, leaving 3 bases unmatched. The CDR3 extends over 15 amino acids. Germline values: CDR1 SGHRS, CDR2 YFSETQ. CDR3 sequence reads: CASSLDRASYNEQFF. The DNA for the CDR3 is TGCGCCAGCAGCTTAGACAGGGCTTCCTACAATGAGCAGTTCTTC.

This clone was counted many times. The rearrangement joins TRBV29-1 to TRBJ1-1, with 8 bases identical to TRBD1. Per germline, CDR1 SQVTM and CDR2 ANQGSEA. The CDR3 is 11 amino acids. The V and J ends lost 6 bases and 6 bases, in that order; junction bases with no gene match: 3. The CDR3 DNA is TGCAGCGTAGACAGGGGTTCTGAAGCTTTCTTT. It is translated as CSVDRGSEAFF.

The CDR3, as DNA: TGTGCCAGCAGTCCTCGGCGGGGACTAGCGGGGGGAATCACCGGGGAGCTGTTTTTT. It yields the protein CASSPRRGLAGGITGELFF. The chain carries TRBV6-6 and TRBJ2-2, with 15 positions matching TRBD2. Germline values: CDR1 MNHNY, CDR2 SVGAGI (reference sequence). There are 19 residues in the CDR3. Trimming cost V 5 bases and J 4 bases; bases outside gene matches: 11.

The chain links TRBV5-1 to TRBJ1-2; D perhaps matches TRBD1 (5 bases). CDR3 length: 16 residues. Germline CDR1 and CDR2: SGHRS and YFSETQ. V dropped 0 bases and J dropped 0 bases, with 12 bases sitting between them. The DNA for the CDR3 is TGCGCCAGCAGCTTGGCCTCGGGGGGGTCTAACTATGGCTACACCTTC. It yields the protein CASSLASGGSNYGYTF. Filled out from reference TRBV5-1 and TRBJ1-2, the complete variable domain reads KAGVTQTPRYLIKTRGQQVTLSCSPISGHRSVSWYQQTPGQGLQFLFEYFSETQRNKGNFPGRFSGRQFSNSRSEMNVSTLELGDSALYLCASSLASGGSNYGYTFGSGTRLTVV.

The chain couples TRBV27 to TRBJ1-2; D possibly corresponds to TRBD1 (6 bases). V was cut by 6 bases and J by 3 bases, with 14 bases left in between. Germline V lookup: CDR1 MNHEY, CDR2 SMNVEV (reference sequence). The CDR3 is made up of 14 amino acids. CDR3 nucleotides: TGTGCCAGCAGACCCGGGGGGGCGGACTATGGCTACACCTTC. This codes for CASRPGGADYGYTF.

The rearrangement joins TRBV5-6 to TRBJ2-3, with D tentatively TRBD1 (6 bases). This CDR3 comprises 15 residues. Trimming stripped 1 base from V and 8 bases from J, with 17 bases between. From germline, CDR1 is SGHDT and CDR2 YYEEEE. Written as DNA, the CDR3 is TGTGCCAGCAGCTTGCCGGGACAAGTGCAGGGTACGCAGTATTTT. This encodes CASSLPGQVQGTQYF.

The chain recombines TRBV5-1 with TRBJ2-7; D is possibly TRBD2 (6 bases). V was trimmed by 3 bases and J by 3 bases, leaving 13 bases between them. From germline, CDR1 is SGHRS and CDR2 YFSETQ. The CDR3 runs to 14 residues. The DNA for the CDR3 is TGCGCCAGCAGCTCCCCGGGAGCAGACTACGAGCAGTACTTC. Encoded protein: CASSSPGADYEQYF.

V is TRBV15 and J is TRBJ2-2; D is perhaps TRBD2 (6 bases). Between the trimmed V and J ends, which lost 5 bases and 1 base, there was a span of 11 bases. Germline-derived CDR1 and CDR2 are LNHNV and YYDKDF (reference sequence). The CDR3 sequence is 15 residues long. This chain's CDR3 is CATSPARENTGELFF. The CDR3 DNA reads as TGTGCCACCAGCCCCGCGCGGGAGAACACCGGGGAGCTGTTTTTT.

The chain couples TRBV5-6 to TRBJ1-2, with a tentative D call TRBD1 (6 bases). CDR3 length: 14 residues. The V end lost 5 bases, the J end lost 4 bases, and 15 bases lay between the germline ends. Germline assignment: CDR1 SGHDT and CDR2 YYEEEE. The CDR3 sequence: CASRHPDRIYGYTF. CDR3 nucleotides: TGTGCCAGCAGACACCCGGACAGAATCTATGGCTACACCTTC.